This TCR beta chain appears in the sequencing data of a study of CD8+ T cells in alopecia areata. Looking at the study overall: Those receiving the skin were approximately 6-11-week-old female C3H/HeJ mice, whose grafts came from approximately 6-12-month-old C3H/HeJ donors with spontaneous alopecia.

The length of the CDR3 is 16 residues. V was clipped by 2 bases and J by 1 base; unmatched bases: 1. Germline V lookup: CDR1 FNHDT, CDR2 SITEND (reference sequence). This clone was seen repeatedly, ten times or more. Its target is not known. The germline and genes are mouse ones. The read comes to an end 4 residues before the CDR3 does, leaving the germline J gene to fill in the end. It was cDNA, reverse transcribed from extracted RNA, that served as the sequencing template. TCRdb's copy holds only in-frame clones and misses some; the assay was immunoSEQ multiplex PCR. The table lists 3,100 or so clones, with no singletons. Study findings and constraints: Shared TCR sequences were less clear between patients than in mice, possibly partly from HLA diversity. Affected lesional scalp, above all in alopecia totalis/universalis, was more clonal than normal scalp. Scalp sequencing captures resident alphabeta T cells of normal skin too.

The source material was lesional skin. The source is a C3H/HeJ mouse with alopecia areata. This mouse strain has H2-k as its MHC haplotype. This chain joins TRBV19 and TRBJ2-1; 12 bases map to TRBD2. CDR3 DNA, as far as it was read: TGTGCCAGCAGTATCGGGACTGGGGGGAACTATGCT. Its translation is CASSIGTGGNYA. The complete CDR3 reads CASSIGTGGNYAEQFF.